The sequence of this T cell receptor beta chain was determined in a study of blood T cell repertoires in COVID-19. Looking at the study overall: Collection of acute and convalescent COVID-19 samples took place in the United States, Italy and Spain. PBMCs, B-cell-depleted T cells, or T cells were the source of the cDNA or gDNA that made up the material.

The authors' processing: It was from reference gene primer amplification that nucleated cell counts were estimated. Repertoires were generated with immunoSEQ multiplex PCR, while TCRdb's copy carries only in-frame clones and drops some. Clone size and V and J calls were adopted from that table, with D and trimming inferred from the DNA. The profile covers 250,000 to 300,000 clones, with around 90% appearing a single time and under 2.5% taken by the ten largest. V shed 2 bases and J 11 bases; nucleotides not matched to a gene: 2. This CDR3 is built from 13 residues. Germline CDR1 SGHTA, CDR2 FQGTGA. The clonotype originates from a woman aged 55-69 years with COVID-19, enrolled during active disease. Sequenced material: peripheral blood. The rearrangement joins TRBV7-3 to TRBJ1-6; 8 bases are a match to TRBD1. CDR3 sequence reads: CASSLGQGTPLHF. The CDR3 DNA follows: TGTGCCAGCAGCTTAGGACAGGGAACACCCCTCCACTTT. The whole variable domain, filled in from reference TRBV7-3 and TRBJ1-6, reads GAGVSQTPSNKVTEKGKYVELRCDPISGHTALYWYRQSLGQGPEFLIYFQGTGAADDSGLPNDRFFAVRPEGSVSTLKIQRTERGDSAVYLCASSLGQGTPLHFGNGTRLTVT.